The rows below give T cell receptor beta chains drawn from one sample of a study of response to subunit inactivated influenza vaccine. TCRdb reprocessed the RT-PCR reads with MiXCR, giving one entry per CDR3 protein. The data show approximately 520,000 distinct CDR3 sequences, approximately 17% seen once. The material was CD4+ T cells sorted from PBMCs, obtained around 2 years after vaccination. The receptors stem from a man aged 45 to 70 who received an inactivated influenza vaccine. CDR3s include the opening cysteine and the closing phenylalanine or tryptophan. The D gene is left open where the match is weak. For some rows the clone size is stated as once, few or many, or as a class when expanded; others skip it.

V	size	D	J	DNA	CDR3
TRBV3-1	NA	NA	TRBJ2-1	TGTGCCAGCAGCTCGACAAGGGGCTACAATGAGCAGTTCTTC	CASSSTRGYNEQFF
TRBV3-1	few	NA	TRBJ1-1	TGTGCCAGCAGCCCTAATGTGGGTGAAGCTTTCTTT	CASSPNVGEAFF
TRBV12-3/TRBV12-4	once	NA	TRBJ2-7	TGTGCCAGCAGTTTAGAGGCCAGGGGATGGGGCGAGCAGTACTTC	CASSLEARGWGEQYF
TRBV20-1	NA	NA	TRBJ1-6	TGCAGTGGGAGGCCCTTTAGTTCACCCCTCCACTTT	CSGRPFSSPLHF
TRBV7-3	NA	TRBD2	TRBJ2-1	TGTGCCAGCAGCTCGGGACTAGCGGCCAATGAGCAGTTCTTC	CASSSGLAANEQFF
TRBV20-1	NA	NA	TRBJ2-2	TGCAGTGCTAGAGATACAGGGCCCTCTGGGGGGGAGCTGTTTTTT	CSARDTGPSGGELFF
TRBV10-3	few	TRBD1	TRBJ2-7	TGTGCCATCAGTGAGCTAATCGGGACAGGCTACGAGCAGTACTTC	CAISELIGTGYEQYF
TRBV6-1	many	NA	TRBJ2-3	TGTGCCAGCAGCAGCCGGGACTCCTATAGTCTAGATACGCAGTATTTT	CASSSRDSYSLDTQYF
TRBV18	few	TRBD1	TRBJ1-2	TGTGCCAGCTCACCTAGATTATTCGGACAGGGGTTAGGAGGCTACACCTTC	CASSPRLFGQGLGGYTF
TRBV10-3	NA	NA	TRBJ2-2	TGTGCCATCAGTGTACGGGAGAACACCGGGGAGCTGTTTTTT	CAISVRENTGELFF
TRBV20-1	few	TRBD2	TRBJ2-7	TGCAGTGCCCTGACGGGCGGGAGTCTAACCTACGAGCAGTACTTC	CSALTGGSLTYEQYF
TRBV6-2/TRBV6-3	few	TRBD2	TRBJ2-7	TGTGCCAGCAGCCGGGCGGGGGCCTACGAGCAGTACTTC	CASSRAGAYEQYF
TRBV11-2	few	TRBD1	TRBJ2-5	TGTGCCAGCAGCTTAACCAGGGGGCACCAAGAGACCCAGTACTTC	CASSLTRGHQETQYF
TRBV20-1	NA	NA	TRBJ2-3	TGCAGCTTCACAGATACGCAGTATTTT	CSFTDTQYF
TRBV20-1	NA	TRBD2	TRBJ2-2	TGCAGTGCTAGCCGGACTAGCGGGGTGGCCGGGGAGCTGTTTTTT	CSASRTSGVAGELFF
TRBV7-9	NA	NA	TRBJ1-1	TGTGCCAGCAGGGATGACTGGCTAGGGCTGAACACTGAAGCTTTCTTT	CASRDDWLGLNTEAFF
TRBV2	NA	TRBD1	TRBJ2-7	TGTGCCAGCAGGGACAGGGGGCCCGAGCAGTACTTC	CASRDRGPEQYF
TRBV7-9	few	TRBD1	TRBJ2-7	TGTGCCAGCAGCTTAGGGGACAGGGTAGCCTACGAGCAGTACTTC	CASSLGDRVAYEQYF
TRBV9	NA	NA	TRBJ2-3	TGTGCCAGCAGCGTCCAACCTGCGGATACGCAGTATTTT	CASSVQPADTQYF
TRBV6-1	NA	TRBD2	TRBJ2-3	TGTGCCAGCAGTGAAAGTTTGAGCGGGAGGGCCTCGGATACGCAGTATTTT	CASSESLSGRASDTQYF
TRBV7-8	few	NA	TRBJ2-2	TGTGCCAGCAGCTTAAATCGGCTGTTCGGGAGTGGCGGGGAGCTGTTTTTT	CASSLNRLFGSGGELFF
TRBV24-1	few	NA	TRBJ2-2	TGTGCCACCAGTGTACACCACAGAGGACAGAACACCGGGGAGCTGTTTTTT	CATSVHHRGQNTGELFF
TRBV5-1	many	NA	TRBJ2-7	TGCGCCAGCAACCGGGACGGATACTACGAGCAGTACTTC	CASNRDGYYEQYF
TRBV7-2	NA	NA	TRBJ2-2	TGTGCCAGCAGCTTCCAACCAGGGTTGGCGACCGGGGAGCTGTTTTTT	CASSFQPGLATGELFF
TRBV29-1	NA	NA	TRBJ2-3	TGCAGCGGTGACAGCTCTGCCACAGATACGCAGTATTTT	CSGDSSATDTQYF
TRBV5-1	many	NA	TRBJ2-2	TGCGCCAGCAGCTTGGGACAGTCCGGGGAGCTGTTTTTT	CASSLGQSGELFF
TRBV6-1	NA	TRBD2	TRBJ2-1	TGTGCCAGCAGGGGCGGGGGGGCCTCGTACAATGAGCAGTTCTTC	CASRGGGASYNEQFF
TRBV27	few	NA	TRBJ1-4	TGTGCCAGCAGTCCAAGGGGGTTTCAGAATAATGAAAAACTGTTTTTT	CASSPRGFQNNEKLFF
TRBV29-1	NA	TRBD1	TRBJ1-1	TGCAGCGTCGAAAGACAGGGAAACACTGAAGCTTTCTTT	CSVERQGNTEAFF
TRBV20-1	few	TRBD2	TRBJ2-4	TGCAGTGCCCAACGGACTAGCGGGAGCTTAGCCAAAAACATTCAGTACTTC	CSAQRTSGSLAKNIQYF
TRBV5-5	NA	NA	TRBJ1-2	TGTGCCAGCAGCTCCGCCCCGACCGTCCACTATGGCTACACCTTC	CASSSAPTVHYGYTF
TRBV20-1	few	TRBD2	TRBJ2-3	TGCAGTGCTAGGATGGAGGCCAGCGGGGGGGGAACTAGCACAGATACGCAGTATTTT	CSARMEASGGGTSTDTQYF
TRBV11-2	few	NA	TRBJ2-3	TGTGCCAGCAGCAGACAACCTAAAGGGGTCGCAGATACGCAGTATTTT	CASSRQPKGVADTQYF
TRBV6-2/TRBV6-3	NA	NA	TRBJ2-7	TGTGCCAGCAGCTCGACGACCCCGTCGTCCTCCGAGCAGTACTTC	CASSSTTPSSSEQYF
TRBV6-5	few	TRBD1	TRBJ2-3	TGTGCCAGCAGTTATGGGACAGGGAAAGATACGCAGTATTTT	CASSYGTGKDTQYF
TRBV25-1	NA	NA	TRBJ2-5	TGTGCCAGCAGTGAATCCCGGGGGCTCGGGGAGACCCAGTACTTC	CASSESRGLGETQYF
TRBV10-3	few	TRBD1	TRBJ2-3	TGTGCCATCAGCCGGGACAGCCTATCTAGCACAGATACGCAGTATTTT	CAISRDSLSSTDTQYF
TRBV18	many	TRBD1	TRBJ2-2	TGTGCCAGCTCACTGGACAGGGTGAACACCGGGGAGCTGTTTTTT	CASSLDRVNTGELFF
TRBV5-1	NA	NA	TRBJ2-5	TGCGCCAGCAGCTTGGAGTGGAAAGAAGAGACCCAGTACTTC	CASSLEWKEETQYF
TRBV7-2	NA	NA	TRBJ2-7	TGTGCCAGCAGCTTACTAGGAGAATCCTTACGCTACGAGCAGTACTTC	CASSLLGESLRYEQYF
TRBV18	few	NA	TRBJ2-5	TGTGCCAGCTCACCACCTTCCGGGAGAGGAACAGAGACCCAGTACTTC	CASSPPSGRGTETQYF
TRBV12-3/TRBV12-4	NA	NA	TRBJ2-6	TGTGCCAGCAGTTTTATGGCTGGGGCCAACGTCCTGACTTTC	CASSFMAGANVLTF
TRBV3-1	few	NA	TRBJ2-7	TGTGCCAGCAGCCAAGGTAGTCGGGCCAGCGAGCAGTACTTC	CASSQGSRASEQYF
TRBV20-1	few	NA	TRBJ1-6	TGCAGTGCAGACAGGAGCTCCTATAATTCACCCCTCCACTTT	CSADRSSYNSPLHF
TRBV5-5	few	TRBD1	TRBJ1-4	TGTGCCAGCAGCTTGGTCGGGACAGTAGGAACTAATGAAAAACTGTTTTTT	CASSLVGTVGTNEKLFF
TRBV12-3/TRBV12-4	NA	TRBD1	TRBJ1-1	TGTGCCAGCAATACCTTCGGGACAGGTCTGACTGAAGCTTTCTTT	CASNTFGTGLTEAFF